Reported below is one TCR beta chain. Antigen: not known. The CDR3 consists of 13 residues. Germline values: CDR1 LGHNA, CDR2 YNFKEQ. Losses at the gene ends were 4 bases for V and 7 bases for J; bases not matched to a gene: 4. This sample is drawn from a study of cytomegalovirus exposure and HLA in healthy donors. Looking at the study overall: The Caucasian-associated ancestry cluster held less than 85% of roughly 400 genotyped donors.

The PCR was carried out with 60 Vbeta primers and 13 Jbeta primers. Sequenced by immunoSEQ multiplex PCR; TCRdb stores in-frame clones only, minus some. The profile shows about 76,000 clones, roughly two thirds of them singletons. Study observations and caveats: The study had only CMV serostatus as immune exposure information. Associated with cytomegalovirus, according to the listing, were 150 to 200 TCR beta chains.

This sequence joins TRBV4-2 and TRBJ1-3; TRBD1 agrees at 7 bases. The receptor was isolated from a man in his fifties or sixties in good health and CMV-seropositive. Sequenced: PBMCs. The CDR3 protein is CASSPGGWNTIYF. The CDR3 DNA reads as TGTGCCAGCAGCCCAGGGGGTTGGAACACCATATATTTT.